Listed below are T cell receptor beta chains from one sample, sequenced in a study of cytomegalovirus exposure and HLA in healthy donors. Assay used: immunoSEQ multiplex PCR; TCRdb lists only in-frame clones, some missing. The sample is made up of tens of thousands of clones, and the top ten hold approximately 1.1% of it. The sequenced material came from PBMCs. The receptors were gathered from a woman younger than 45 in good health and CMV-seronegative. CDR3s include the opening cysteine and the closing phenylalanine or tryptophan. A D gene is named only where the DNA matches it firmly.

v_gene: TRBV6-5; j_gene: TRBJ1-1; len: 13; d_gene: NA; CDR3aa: CASRRQQNTEAFF; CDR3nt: TGTGCCAGCAGGAGACAGCAGAACACTGAAGCTTTCTTT
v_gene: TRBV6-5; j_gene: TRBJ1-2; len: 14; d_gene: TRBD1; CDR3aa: CASSFRGQASGYTF; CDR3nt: TGTGCCAGCAGTTTCCGGGGACAGGCCTCTGGCTACACCTTC
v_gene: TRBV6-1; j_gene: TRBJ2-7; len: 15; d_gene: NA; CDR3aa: CASSDRTVSSYEQYF; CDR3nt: TGTGCCAGCAGTGACCGGACAGTGAGCTCCTACGAGCAGTACTTC
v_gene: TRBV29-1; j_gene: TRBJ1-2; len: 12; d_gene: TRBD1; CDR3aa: CSVGQGESGYTF; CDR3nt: TGCAGCGTTGGACAGGGCGAAAGTGGCTACACCTTC
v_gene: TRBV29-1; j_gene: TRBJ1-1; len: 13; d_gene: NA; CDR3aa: CSVRGIGYTEAFF; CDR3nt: TGCAGCGTTCGGGGGATTGGGTACACTGAAGCTTTCTTT
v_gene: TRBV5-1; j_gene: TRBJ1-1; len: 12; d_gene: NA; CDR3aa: CASSLEGTEAFF; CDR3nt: TGCGCCAGCAGCTTGGAAGGGACAGAAGCTTTCTTT
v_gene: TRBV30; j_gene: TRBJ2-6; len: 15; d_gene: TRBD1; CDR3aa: CAGRDSHSGANVLTF; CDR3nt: TGTGCCGGCCGGGACAGCCATTCTGGGGCCAACGTCCTGACTTTC
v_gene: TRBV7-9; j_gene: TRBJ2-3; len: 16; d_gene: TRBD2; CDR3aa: CASSLTLAGRTDTQYF; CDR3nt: TGTGCCAGCAGCTTAACCCTAGCGGGGAGGACAGATACGCAGTATTTT
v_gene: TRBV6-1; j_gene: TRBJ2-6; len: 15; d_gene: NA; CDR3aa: CASSPTVSGANVLTF; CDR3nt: TGTGCCAGCAGTCCTACCGTCTCTGGGGCCAACGTCCTGACTTTC
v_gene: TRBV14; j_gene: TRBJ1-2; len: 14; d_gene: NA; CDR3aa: CASSQVGGLFGYTF; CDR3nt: TGTGCCAGCAGCCAAGTGGGGGGGTTGTTCGGCTACACCTTC
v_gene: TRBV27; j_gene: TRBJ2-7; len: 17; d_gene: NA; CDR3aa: CASRERPRQAVSYEQYF; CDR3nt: TGTGCCAGCAGGGAAAGGCCCCGACAGGCCGTCTCCTACGAGCAGTACTTC
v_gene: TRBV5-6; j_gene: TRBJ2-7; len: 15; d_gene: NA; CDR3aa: CASSLGPGIAYEQYF; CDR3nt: TGTGCCAGCAGCTTAGGGCCAGGGATAGCCTACGAGCAGTACTTC
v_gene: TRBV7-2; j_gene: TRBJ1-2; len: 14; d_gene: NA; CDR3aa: CASSLAGRTYGYTF; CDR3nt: TGTGCCAGCAGCTTAGCTGGCAGAACCTATGGCTACACCTTC
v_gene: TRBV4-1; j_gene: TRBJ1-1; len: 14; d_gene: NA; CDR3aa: CASSQGTSNTEAFF; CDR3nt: TGCGCCAGCAGCCAAGGTACTTCGAACACTGAAGCTTTCTTT
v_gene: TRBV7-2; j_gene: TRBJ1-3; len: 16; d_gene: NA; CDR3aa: CASSLTNRVSGNTIYF; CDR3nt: TGTGCCAGCAGCTTAACCAACAGGGTCTCTGGAAACACCATATATTTT
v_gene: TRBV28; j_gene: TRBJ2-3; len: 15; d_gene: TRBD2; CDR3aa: CASRGRGGFTDTQYF; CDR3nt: TGTGCCAGCAGGGGCCGGGGGGGCTTCACAGATACGCAGTATTTT
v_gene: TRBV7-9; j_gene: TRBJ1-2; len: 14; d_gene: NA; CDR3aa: CASSPQVAPTGYTF; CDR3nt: TGTGCCAGCAGCCCCCAGGTGGCTCCCACAGGCTACACCTTC
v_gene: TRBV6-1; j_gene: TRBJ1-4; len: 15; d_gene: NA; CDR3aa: CASSETGFAKEKLFF; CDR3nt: TGTGCCAGCAGTGAGACAGGTTTTGCTAAGGAAAAACTGTTTTTT
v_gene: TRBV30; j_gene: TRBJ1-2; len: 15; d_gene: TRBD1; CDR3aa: CAGSADRGHNYGYTF; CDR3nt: TGTGCCGGGAGTGCAGACAGGGGGCATAACTATGGCTACACCTTC
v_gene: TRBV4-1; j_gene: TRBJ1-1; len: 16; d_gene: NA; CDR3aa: CASSQPVGLMNTEAFF; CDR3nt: TGCGCCAGCAGCCAACCGGTCGGACTCATGAACACTGAAGCTTTCTTT
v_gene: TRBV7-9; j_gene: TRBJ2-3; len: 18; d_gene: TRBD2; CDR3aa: CASSSLLRLAGVADTQYF; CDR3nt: TGTGCCAGCAGCTCCCTTTTGCGGCTAGCGGGAGTGGCAGATACGCAGTATTTT
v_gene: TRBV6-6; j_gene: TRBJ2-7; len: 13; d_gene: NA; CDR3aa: CASGNGEAYEQYF; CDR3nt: TGTGCCAGCGGTAACGGTGAGGCGTACGAGCAGTACTTC
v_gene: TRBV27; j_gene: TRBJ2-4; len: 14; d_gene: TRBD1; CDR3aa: CASSPTGGSDIQYF; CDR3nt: TGTGCCAGCAGTCCCACAGGGGGCTCGGACATTCAGTACTTC
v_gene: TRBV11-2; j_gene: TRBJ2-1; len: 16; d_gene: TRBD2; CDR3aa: CASSRAGTSVYHEQFF; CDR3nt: TGTGCCAGCAGCCGAGCCGGGACTAGCGTGTATCATGAGCAGTTCTTC
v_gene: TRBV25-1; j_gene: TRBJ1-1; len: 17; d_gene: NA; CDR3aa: CASIPFGWQATNTEAFF; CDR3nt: TGTGCCAGCATACCCTTCGGATGGCAGGCTACGAACACTGAAGCTTTCTTT
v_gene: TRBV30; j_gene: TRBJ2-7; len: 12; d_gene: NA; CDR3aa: CAWSFLGNEQYF; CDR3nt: TGTGCCTGGAGCTTCCTAGGCAACGAGCAGTACTTC
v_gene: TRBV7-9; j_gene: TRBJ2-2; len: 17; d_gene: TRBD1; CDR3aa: CASSVARIGGYTGELFF; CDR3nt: TGTGCCAGCAGCGTAGCTCGGATAGGGGGCTACACCGGGGAGCTGTTTTTT
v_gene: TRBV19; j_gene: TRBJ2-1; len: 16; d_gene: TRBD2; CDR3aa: CASSMVGLAENNEQFF; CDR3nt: TGTGCCAGTAGTATGGTAGGGCTAGCGGAAAACAATGAGCAGTTCTTC
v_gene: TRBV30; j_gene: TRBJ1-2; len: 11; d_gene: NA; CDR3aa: CAWNRGPGYTF; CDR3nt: TGTGCCTGGAATAGAGGTCCTGGCTACACCTTC
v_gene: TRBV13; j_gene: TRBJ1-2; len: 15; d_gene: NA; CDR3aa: CASSGGASEGYGYTF; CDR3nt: TGTGCCAGCAGCGGCGGGGCATCGGAAGGCTATGGCTACACCTTC
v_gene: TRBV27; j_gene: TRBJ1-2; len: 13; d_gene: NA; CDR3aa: CASSLGRGYGYTF; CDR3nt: TGTGCCAGCAGTTTGGGCAGGGGCTATGGCTACACCTTC
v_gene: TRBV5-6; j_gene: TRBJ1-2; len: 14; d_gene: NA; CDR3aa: CASSSLTDNYGYTF; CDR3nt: TGTGCCAGCAGCTCTTTGACTGACAACTATGGCTACACCTTC
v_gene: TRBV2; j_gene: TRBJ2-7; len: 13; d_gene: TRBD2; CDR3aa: CASSKGLALYAYF; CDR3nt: TGTGCCAGCAGTAAGGGACTAGCTCTGTATGCGTACTTC
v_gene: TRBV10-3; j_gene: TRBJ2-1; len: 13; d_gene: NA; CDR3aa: CAISNKLYNEQFF; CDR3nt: TGTGCCATCAGTAATAAACTCTACAATGAGCAGTTCTTC
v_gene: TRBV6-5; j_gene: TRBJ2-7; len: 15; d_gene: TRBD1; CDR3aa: CASSYSTGPAREQYF; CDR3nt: TGTGCCAGCAGTTACTCGACAGGGCCGGCGCGGGAGCAGTACTTC
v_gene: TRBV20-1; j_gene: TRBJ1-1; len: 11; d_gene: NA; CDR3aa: CSGAGNTEAFF; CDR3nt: TGCAGTGGGGCAGGGAACACTGAAGCTTTCTTT
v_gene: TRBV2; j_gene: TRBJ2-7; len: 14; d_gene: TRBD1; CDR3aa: CASREDRGSYEQYF; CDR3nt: TGTGCCAGCAGGGAAGACAGGGGATCCTACGAGCAGTACTTC
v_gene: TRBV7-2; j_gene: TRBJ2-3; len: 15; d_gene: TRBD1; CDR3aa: CASSFLGQGSDTQYF; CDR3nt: TGTGCCAGCAGCTTCCTTGGACAGGGATCAGATACGCAGTATTTT
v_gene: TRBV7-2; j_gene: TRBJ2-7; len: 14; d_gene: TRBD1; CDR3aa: CASSQGQGHNEQYF; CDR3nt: TGTGCCAGCAGCCAGGGACAGGGTCACAACGAGCAGTACTTC
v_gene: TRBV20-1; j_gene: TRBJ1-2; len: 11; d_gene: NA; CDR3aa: CSAMADYGYTF; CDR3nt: TGCAGTGCGATGGCCGACTATGGCTACACCTTC
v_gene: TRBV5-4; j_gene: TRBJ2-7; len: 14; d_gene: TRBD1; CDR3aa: CASSSDRVGGEQYF; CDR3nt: TGTGCCAGCAGCTCCGACAGGGTTGGGGGCGAGCAGTACTTC
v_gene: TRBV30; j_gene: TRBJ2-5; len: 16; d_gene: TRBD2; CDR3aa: CAWSVGLAGAGETQYF; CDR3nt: TGTGCCTGGAGTGTAGGATTAGCGGGAGCAGGAGAGACCCAGTACTTC
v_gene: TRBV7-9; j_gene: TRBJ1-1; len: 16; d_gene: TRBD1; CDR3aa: CASSLGGTGRNTEAFF; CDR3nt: TGTGCCAGCAGCTTAGGGGGGACAGGGAGGAACACTGAAGCTTTCTTT
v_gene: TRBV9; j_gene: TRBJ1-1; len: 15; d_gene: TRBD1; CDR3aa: CASSGTGTGETEAFF; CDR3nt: TGTGCCAGCAGCGGAACCGGGACAGGGGAAACTGAAGCTTTCTTT
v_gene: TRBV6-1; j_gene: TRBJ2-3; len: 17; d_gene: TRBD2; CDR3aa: CASSELLAGDRTDTQYF; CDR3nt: TGTGCCAGCAGTGAGCTCCTAGCGGGGGACAGAACAGATACGCAGTATTTT
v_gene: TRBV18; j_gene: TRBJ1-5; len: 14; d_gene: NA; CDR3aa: CASSQTVGRQPQHF; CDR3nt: TGTGCCAGCTCACAGACAGTCGGACGGCAGCCCCAGCATTTT
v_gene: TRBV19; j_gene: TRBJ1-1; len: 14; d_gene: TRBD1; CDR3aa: CASSRDRGNTEAFF; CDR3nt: TGTGCCAGTAGTCGGGACAGGGGGAACACTGAAGCTTTCTTT
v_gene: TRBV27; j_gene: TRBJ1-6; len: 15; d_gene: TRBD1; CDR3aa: CASSLGTGLNSPLHF; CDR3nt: TGTGCCAGCAGTTTAGGGACAGGGCTTAATTCACCCCTCCACTTT
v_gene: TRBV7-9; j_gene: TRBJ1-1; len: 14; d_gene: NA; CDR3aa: CASSPRGGSTEAFF; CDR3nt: TGTGCCAGCAGCCCACGGGGGGGCAGCACTGAAGCTTTCTTT
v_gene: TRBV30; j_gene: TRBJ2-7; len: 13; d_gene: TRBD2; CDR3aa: CAWSALAGGEQYF; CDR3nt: TGTGCCTGGAGTGCATTAGCGGGAGGCGAGCAGTACTTC
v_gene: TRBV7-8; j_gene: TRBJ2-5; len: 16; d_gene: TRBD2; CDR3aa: CASSLVGAGLQETQYF; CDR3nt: TGTGCCAGCAGCTTAGTTGGAGCGGGGTTACAAGAGACCCAGTACTTC
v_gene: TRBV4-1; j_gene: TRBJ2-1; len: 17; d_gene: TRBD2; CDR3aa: CASSQNSGLAGYNEQFF; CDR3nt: TGCGCCAGCAGCCAGAACTCCGGACTAGCGGGTTACAATGAGCAGTTCTTC
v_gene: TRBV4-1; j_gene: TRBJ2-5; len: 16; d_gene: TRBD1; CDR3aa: CASSPAPGQKVETQYF; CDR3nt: TGCGCCAGCAGCCCCGCGCCGGGACAGAAAGTAGAGACCCAGTACTTC